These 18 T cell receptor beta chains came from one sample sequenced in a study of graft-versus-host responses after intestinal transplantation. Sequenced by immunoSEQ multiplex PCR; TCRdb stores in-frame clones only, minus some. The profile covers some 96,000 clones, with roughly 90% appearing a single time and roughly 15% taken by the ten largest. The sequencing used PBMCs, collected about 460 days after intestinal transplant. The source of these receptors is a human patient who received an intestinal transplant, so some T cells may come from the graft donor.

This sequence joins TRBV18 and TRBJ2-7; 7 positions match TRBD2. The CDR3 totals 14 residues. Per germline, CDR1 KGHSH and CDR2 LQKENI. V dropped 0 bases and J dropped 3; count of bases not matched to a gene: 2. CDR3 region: CASSPPGGFYEQYF. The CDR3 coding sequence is TGTGCCAGCTCACCACCGGGGGGGTTCTACGAGCAGTACTTC.

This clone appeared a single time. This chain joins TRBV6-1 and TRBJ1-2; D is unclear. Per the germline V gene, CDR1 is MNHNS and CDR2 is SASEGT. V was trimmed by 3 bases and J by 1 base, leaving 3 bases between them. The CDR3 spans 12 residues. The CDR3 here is CASSDLNYGYTF. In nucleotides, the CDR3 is TGTGCCAGCAGTGACCTTAACTATGGCTACACCTTC.

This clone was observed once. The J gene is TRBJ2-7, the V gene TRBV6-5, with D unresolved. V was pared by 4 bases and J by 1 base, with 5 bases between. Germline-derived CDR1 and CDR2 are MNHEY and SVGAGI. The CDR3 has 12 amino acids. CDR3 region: CASSSASYEQYF. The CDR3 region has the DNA TGTGCCAGCAGTTCCGCATCCTACGAGCAGTACTTC.

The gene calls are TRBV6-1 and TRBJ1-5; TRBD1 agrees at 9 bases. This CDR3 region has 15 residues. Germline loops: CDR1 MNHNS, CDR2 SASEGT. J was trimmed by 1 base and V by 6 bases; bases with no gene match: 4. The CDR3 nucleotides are TGTGCCAGCAGGCAGACAGGGGGGAGCAATCAGCCCCAGCATTTT. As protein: CASRQTGGSNQPQHF.

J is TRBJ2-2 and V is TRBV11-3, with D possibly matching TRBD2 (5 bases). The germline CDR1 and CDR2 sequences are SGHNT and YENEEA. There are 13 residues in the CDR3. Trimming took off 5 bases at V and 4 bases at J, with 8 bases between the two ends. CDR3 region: CASSADFTGELFF. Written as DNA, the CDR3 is TGTGCCAGCAGCGCGGACTTCACCGGGGAGCTGTTTTTT.

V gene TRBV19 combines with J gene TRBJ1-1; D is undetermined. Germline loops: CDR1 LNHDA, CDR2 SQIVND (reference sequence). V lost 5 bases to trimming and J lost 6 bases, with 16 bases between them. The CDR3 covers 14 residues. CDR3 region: CASSLGPLGAEAFF. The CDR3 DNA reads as TGTGCCAGTAGTTTAGGCCCCCTAGGAGCTGAAGCTTTCTTT.

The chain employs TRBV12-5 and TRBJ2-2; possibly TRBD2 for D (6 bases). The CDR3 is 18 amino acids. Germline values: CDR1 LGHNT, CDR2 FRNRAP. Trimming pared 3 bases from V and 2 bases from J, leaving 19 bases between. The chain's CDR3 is CASGFALLLAGNTGELFF. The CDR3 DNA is TGTGCTAGTGGTTTCGCCCTTTTACTAGCCGGTAACACCGGGGAGCTGTTTTTT.

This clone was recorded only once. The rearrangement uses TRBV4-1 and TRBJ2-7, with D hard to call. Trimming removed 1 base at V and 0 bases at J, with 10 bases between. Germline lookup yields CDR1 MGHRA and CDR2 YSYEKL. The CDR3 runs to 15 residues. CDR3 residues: CASSQAWFPSYEQYF. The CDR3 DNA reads TGCGCCAGCAGCCAAGCGTGGTTCCCCTCCTACGAGCAGTACTTC.

The CDR3 spells CASSQPLNTEAFF. CDR3 sequence (DNA): TGTGCCAGCTCCCAACCACTGAACACTGAAGCTTTCTTT. The chain joins TRBV5-6 to TRBJ1-1, with no clear D. Germline CDR1 SGHDT, CDR2 YYEEEE. V was clipped by 7 bases and J by 0 bases, with 10 bases between them. The CDR3 has 13 residues.

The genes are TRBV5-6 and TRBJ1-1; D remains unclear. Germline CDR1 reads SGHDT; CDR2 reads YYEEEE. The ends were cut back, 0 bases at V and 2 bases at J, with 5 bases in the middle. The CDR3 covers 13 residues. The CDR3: CASSLVDNTEAFF. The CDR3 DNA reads TGTGCCAGCAGCTTGGTAGATAACACTGAAGCTTTCTTT.

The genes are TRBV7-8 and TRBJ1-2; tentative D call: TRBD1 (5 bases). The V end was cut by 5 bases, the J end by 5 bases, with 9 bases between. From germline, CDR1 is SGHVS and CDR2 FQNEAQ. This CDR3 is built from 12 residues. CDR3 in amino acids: CASSNSGYGYTF. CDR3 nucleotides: TGTGCCAGCAGCAACTCAGGGTATGGCTACACCTTC.

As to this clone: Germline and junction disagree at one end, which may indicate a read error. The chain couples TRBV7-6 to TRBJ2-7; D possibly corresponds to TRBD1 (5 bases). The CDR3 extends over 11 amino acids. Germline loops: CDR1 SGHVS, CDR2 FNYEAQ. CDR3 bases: TGTGCCAGCAGCCTATGGGGCATCCGACCCTTC. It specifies CASSLWGIRPF.

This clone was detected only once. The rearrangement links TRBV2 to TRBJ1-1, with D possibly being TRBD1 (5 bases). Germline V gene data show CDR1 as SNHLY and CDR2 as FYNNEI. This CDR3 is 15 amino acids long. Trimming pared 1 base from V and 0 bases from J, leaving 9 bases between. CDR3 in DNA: TGTGCCAGCAGTGAAGGCAGGGTGGTGAACACTGAAGCTTTCTTT. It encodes CASSEGRVVNTEAFF. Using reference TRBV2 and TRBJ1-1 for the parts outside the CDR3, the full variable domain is EPEVTQTPSHQVTQMGQEVILRCVPISNHLYFYWYRQILGQKVEFLVSFYNNEISEKSEIFDDQFSVERPDGSNFTLKIRSTKLEDSAMYFCASSEGRVVNTEAFFGQGTRLTVV.

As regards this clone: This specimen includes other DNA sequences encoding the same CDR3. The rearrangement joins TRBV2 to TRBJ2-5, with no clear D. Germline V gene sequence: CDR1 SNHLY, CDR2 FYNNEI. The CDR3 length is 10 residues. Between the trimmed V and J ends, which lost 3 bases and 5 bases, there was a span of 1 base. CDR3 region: CASSEETQYF. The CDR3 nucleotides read TGTGCCAGCAGTGAGGAGACCCAGTACTTC. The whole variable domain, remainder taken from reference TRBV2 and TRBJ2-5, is EPEVTQTPSHQVTQMGQEVILRCVPISNHLYFYWYRQILGQKVEFLVSFYNNEISEKSEIFDDQFSVERPDGSNFTLKIRSTKLEDSAMYFCASSEETQYFGPGTRLLVL.

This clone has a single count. The CDR3 DNA follows: TGTGCCAGCAGCTATAACCTGGGCTACGAGCAGTACTTC. Its protein is CASSYNLGYEQYF. V gene TRBV27 combines with J gene TRBJ2-7; no clear D gene. Germline V CDR1 and CDR2: MNHEY, SMNVEV (reference sequence). Trimming removed 6 bases from V and 3 bases from J, with 12 bases in between. This CDR3 has 13 residues.

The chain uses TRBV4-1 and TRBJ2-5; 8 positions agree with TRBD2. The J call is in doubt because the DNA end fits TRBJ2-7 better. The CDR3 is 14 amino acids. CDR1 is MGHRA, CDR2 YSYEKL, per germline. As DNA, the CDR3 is TGCGCCAGCAGCCAGACGGGACTAGTCGTCGAGCAGTACTTC. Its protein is CASSQTGLVVEQYF.

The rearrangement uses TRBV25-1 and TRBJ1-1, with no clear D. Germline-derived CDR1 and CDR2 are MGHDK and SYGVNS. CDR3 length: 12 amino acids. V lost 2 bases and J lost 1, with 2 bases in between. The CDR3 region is CASSEQNTEAFF. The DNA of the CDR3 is TGTGCCAGCAGTGAACAGAACACTGAAGCTTTCTTT.

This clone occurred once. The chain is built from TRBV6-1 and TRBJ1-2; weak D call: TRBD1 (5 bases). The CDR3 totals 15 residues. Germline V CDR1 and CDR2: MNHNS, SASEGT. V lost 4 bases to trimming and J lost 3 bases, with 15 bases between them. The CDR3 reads CASSVSRVSHYGYTF. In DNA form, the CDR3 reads TGTGCCAGCAGTGTCAGCAGGGTCTCTCACTATGGCTACACCTTC.